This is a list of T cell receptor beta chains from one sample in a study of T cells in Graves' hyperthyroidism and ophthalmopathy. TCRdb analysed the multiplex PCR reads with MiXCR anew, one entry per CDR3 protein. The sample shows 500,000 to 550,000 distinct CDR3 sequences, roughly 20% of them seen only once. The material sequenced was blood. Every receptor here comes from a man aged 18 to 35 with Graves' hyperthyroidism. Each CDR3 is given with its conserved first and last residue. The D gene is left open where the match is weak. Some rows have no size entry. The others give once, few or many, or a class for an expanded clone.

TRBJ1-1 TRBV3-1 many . CASSLRSLGTEAFF TGTGCCAGCAGCCTCAGATCCTTGGGCACTGAAGCTTTCTTT
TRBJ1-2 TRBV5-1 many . CASSAADGVDYGYTF TGCGCCAGCAGCGCCGCTGATGGGGTGGACTATGGCTACACCTTC
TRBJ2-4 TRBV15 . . CATRADYKEFNIQYF TGTGCCACCAGAGCTGATTACAAGGAGTTCAACATTCAGTACTTC
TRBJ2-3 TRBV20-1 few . CSASYTDTQYF TGCAGTGCTAGTTACACAGATACGCAGTATTTT
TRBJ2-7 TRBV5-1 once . CASSLAAGTYEHYF TGCGCCAGCAGCTTGGCCGCGGGAACCTACGAGCACTACTTC
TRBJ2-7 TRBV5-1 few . CASSPLGRHFSYEQYF TGCGCCAGCAGCCCCCTGGGGAGACACTTCTCCTACGAGCAGTACTTC
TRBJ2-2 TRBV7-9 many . CASSSWGVGTGELFF TGTGCCAGCAGCTCCTGGGGAGTGGGCACCGGGGAGCTGTTTTTT
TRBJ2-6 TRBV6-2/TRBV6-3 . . CASSYTSQVSSGANVLTF TGTGCCAGCAGTTACACTAGTCAGGTCAGCTCTGGGGCCAACGTCCTGACTTTC
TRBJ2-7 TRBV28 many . CASSPPLGGEQYF TGTGCCAGCAGTCCACCACTGGGGGGAGAGCAGTACTTC
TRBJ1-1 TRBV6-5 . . CASSLNPSLVDAFF TGTGCCAGCAGTTTAAATCCCAGCTTGGTGGATGCTTTCTTT
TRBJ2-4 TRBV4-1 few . CASSQGTVTDIQYF TGCGCCAGCAGCCAAGGGACTGTGACCGACATTCAGTACTTC